This T cell receptor (beta chain) derives from a study of T cell repertoires in cytomegalovirus infection. Germline assignment: CDR1 LGHNA and CDR2 YSLEER. V lost 1 base, J lost 1 base, and 1 base stayed unmatched. This CDR3 is built from 16 residues. TCRdb fed the reads into MiXCR, producing one record per CDR3 protein. The table shows a few hundred thousand distinct CDR3 sequences, with over 7.5% occurring only once. The clonotype originates from a human donor in good health (CMV status not recorded). Some clones in this sample may be carry-over from other donors' samples. The V call is TRBV4-3, the J call TRBJ2-1, with TRBD2 identical over 10 bases. Sequencing was carried out using PBMCs. Written as DNA, the CDR3 is TGCGCCAGCAGCCAAGCTAGCGGGAGATCCTACAATGAGCAGTTCTTC. Translation: CASSQASGRSYNEQFF.